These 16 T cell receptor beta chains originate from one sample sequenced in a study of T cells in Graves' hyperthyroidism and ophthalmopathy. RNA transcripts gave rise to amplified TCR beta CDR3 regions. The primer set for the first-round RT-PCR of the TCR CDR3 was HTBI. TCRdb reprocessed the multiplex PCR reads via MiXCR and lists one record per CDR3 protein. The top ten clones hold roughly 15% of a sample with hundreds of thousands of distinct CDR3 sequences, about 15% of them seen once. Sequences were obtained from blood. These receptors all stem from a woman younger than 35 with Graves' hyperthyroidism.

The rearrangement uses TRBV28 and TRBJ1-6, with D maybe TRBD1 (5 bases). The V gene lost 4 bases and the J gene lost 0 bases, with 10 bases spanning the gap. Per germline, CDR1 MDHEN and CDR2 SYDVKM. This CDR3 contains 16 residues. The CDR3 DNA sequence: TGTGCCAGCAGTTGGGGCGGGAGCTCCTATAATTCACCCCTCCACTTT. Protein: CASSWGGSSYNSPLHF.

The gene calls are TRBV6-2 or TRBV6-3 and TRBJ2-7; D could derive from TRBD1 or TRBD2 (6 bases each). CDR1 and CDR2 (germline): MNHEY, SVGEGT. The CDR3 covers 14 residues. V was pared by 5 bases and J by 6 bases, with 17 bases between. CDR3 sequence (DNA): TGTGCCAGCAGTCACAGAGGGGGGCTGGGCGAGCAGTACTTC. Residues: CASSHRGGLGEQYF.

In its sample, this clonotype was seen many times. DNA of the CDR3: TGTGCCAGCAGTTTAGTCCAGGCCTACAATGAGCAGTTCTTC. This translates into CASSLVQAYNEQFF. This sequence joins TRBV12-3 or TRBV12-4 and TRBJ2-1, with unresolved D. V gave up 1 base and J gave up 2 bases, with 6 bases separating them. The CDR3 runs to 14 residues.

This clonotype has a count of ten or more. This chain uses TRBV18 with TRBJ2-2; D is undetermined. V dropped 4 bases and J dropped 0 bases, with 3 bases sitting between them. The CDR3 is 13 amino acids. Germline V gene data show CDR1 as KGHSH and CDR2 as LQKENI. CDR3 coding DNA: TGTGCCAGCTCACGGGCGAACACCGGGGAGCTGTTTTTT. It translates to CASSRANTGELFF.

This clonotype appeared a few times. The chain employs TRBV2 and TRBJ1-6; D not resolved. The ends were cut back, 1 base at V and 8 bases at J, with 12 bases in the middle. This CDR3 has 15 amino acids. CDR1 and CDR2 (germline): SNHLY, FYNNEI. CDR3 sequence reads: CASSEVVDTYSPLHF. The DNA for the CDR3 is TGTGCCAGCAGTGAAGTTGTCGATACGTATTCACCCCTCCACTTT.

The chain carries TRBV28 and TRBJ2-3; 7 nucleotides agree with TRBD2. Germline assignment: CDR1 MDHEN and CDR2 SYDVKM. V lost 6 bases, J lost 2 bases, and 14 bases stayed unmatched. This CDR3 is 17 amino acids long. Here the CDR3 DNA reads TGTGCCAGCAGCCCTTGGGGAGGGTTCAAAGACACAGATACGCAGTATTTT. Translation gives CASSPWGGFKDTDTQYF.

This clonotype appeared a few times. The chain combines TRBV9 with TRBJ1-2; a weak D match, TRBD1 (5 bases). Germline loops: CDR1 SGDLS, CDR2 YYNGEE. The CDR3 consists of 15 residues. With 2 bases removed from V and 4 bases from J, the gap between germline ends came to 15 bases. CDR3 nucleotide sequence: TGTGCCAGCAGCGTTCGGGCAGGGCTCGTCTATGGCTACACCTTC. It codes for CASSVRAGLVYGYTF.

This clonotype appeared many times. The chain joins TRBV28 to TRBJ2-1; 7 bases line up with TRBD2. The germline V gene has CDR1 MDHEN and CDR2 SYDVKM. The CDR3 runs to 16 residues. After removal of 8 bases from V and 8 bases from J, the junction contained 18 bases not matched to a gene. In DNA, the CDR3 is TGTGCCAGCGCCGGGGACTACCCGTCCTATATGGATGAGCAGTTCTTC. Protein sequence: CASAGDYPSYMDEQFF.

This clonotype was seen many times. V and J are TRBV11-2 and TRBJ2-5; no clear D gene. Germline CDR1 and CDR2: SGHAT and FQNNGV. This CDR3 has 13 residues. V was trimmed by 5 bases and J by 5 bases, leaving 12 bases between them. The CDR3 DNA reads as TGTGCCAGCAGCATCCTTGGGGTGGAGACCCAGTACTTC. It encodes CASSILGVETQYF.

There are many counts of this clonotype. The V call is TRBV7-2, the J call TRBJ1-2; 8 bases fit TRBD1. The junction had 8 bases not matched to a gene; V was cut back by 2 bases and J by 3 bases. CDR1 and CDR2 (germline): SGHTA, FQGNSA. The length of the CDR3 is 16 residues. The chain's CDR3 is CASSLRTGPLDYGYTF. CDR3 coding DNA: TGTGCCAGCAGCTTAAGGACAGGGCCCCTAGACTATGGCTACACCTTC.

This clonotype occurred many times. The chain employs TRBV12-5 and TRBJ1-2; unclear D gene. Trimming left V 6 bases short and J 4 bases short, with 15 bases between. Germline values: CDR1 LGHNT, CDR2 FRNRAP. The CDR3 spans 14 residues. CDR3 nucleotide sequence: TGTGCTAGTGGCGCCGGGTCCCACCCCTATGGCTACACCTTC. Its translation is CASGAGSHPYGYTF.

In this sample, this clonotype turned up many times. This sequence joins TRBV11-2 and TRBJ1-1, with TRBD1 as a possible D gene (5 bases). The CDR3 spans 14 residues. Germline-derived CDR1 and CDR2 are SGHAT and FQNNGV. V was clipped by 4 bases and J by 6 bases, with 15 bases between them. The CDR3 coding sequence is TGTGCCAGCAGCTCGATACGAGGGGTCGCTGAAGCTTTCTTT. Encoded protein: CASSSIRGVAEAFF. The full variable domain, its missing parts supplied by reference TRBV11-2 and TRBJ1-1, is EAGVAQSPRYKIIEKRQSVAFWCNPISGHATLYWYQQILGQGPKLLIQFQNNGVVDDSQLPKDRFSAERLKGVDSTLKIQPAKLEDSAVYLCASSSIRGVAEAFFGQGTRLTVV.

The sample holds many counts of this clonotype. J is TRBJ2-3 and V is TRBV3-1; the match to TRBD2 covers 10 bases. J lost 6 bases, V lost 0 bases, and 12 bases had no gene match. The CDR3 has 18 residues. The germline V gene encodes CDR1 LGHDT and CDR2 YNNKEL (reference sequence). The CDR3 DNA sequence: TGTGCCAGCAGCCAAGAGGGGGTGCCTAGCGGGAGAGCGGATACGCAGTATTTT. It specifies CASSQEGVPSGRADTQYF.

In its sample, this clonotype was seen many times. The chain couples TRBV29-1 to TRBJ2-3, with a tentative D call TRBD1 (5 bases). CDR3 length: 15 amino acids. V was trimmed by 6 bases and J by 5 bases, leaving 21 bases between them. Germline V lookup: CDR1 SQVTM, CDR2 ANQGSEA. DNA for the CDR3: TGCAGCGTCCCCTCCCATTGGACACCGGGAGATACGCAGTATTTT. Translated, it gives CSVPSHWTPGDTQYF.

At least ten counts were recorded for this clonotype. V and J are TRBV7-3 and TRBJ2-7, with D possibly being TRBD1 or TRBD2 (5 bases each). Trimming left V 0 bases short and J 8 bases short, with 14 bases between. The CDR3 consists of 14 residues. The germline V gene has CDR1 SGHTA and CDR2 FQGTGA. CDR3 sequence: CASSLTGRSSQQYF. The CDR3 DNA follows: TGTGCCAGCAGCTTAACGGGACGGTCATCGCAGCAGTACTTC.

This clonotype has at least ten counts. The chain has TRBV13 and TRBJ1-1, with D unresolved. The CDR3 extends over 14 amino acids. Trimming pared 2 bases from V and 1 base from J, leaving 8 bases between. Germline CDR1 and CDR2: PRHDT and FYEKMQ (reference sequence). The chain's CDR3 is CASSLYQRNTEAFF. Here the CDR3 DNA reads TGTGCCAGCAGCTTATACCAGAGGAACACTGAAGCTTTCTTT.